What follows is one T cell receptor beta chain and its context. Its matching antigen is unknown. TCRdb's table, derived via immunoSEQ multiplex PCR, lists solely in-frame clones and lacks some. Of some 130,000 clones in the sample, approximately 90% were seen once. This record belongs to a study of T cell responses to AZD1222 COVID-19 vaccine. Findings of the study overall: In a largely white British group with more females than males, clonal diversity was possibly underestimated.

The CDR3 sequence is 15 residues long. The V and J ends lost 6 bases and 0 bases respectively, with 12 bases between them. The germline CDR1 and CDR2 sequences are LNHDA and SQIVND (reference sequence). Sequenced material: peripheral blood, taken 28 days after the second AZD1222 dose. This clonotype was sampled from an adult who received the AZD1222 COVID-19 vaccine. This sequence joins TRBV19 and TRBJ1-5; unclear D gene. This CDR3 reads CASRTVLYSNQPQHF. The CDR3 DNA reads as TGTGCCAGTAGGACGGTTCTTTATAGCAATCAGCCCCAGCATTTT.